The following is a TCR beta chain sequence with its context. CDR1 is MDHEN and CDR2 is SYDVKM in the germline V gene. CDR3 length equals 15 residues. V lost 6 bases and J 4 bases, leaving 19 bases between the germline ends. Profiling relied on immunoSEQ multiplex PCR, and the TCRdb table lists in-frame clones only, not all of them. This sample carries under 200,000 clones, about 86% of them seen once, and the ten largest clones take roughly 5.8%. This sample is part of a study of cytomegalovirus exposure and HLA in healthy donors. The gene calls are TRBV28 and TRBJ2-7, with D maybe TRBD2 (6 bases). The sequence was collected from a woman aged 30 to 39 in good health and CMV-seronegative. Sequencing input: PBMCs. The CDR3 DNA is TGTGCCAGCAGGGGGACTGCGAGCGGGCCATACGAGCAGTACTTC. Encoded protein: CASRGTASGPYEQYF.